Below are 17 T cell receptor beta chains sequenced from a single sample in a study of TIL therapy for anti-PD-1-resistant metastatic lung cancer. Regarding time point: pre-treatment sample, taken before nivolumab and TIL therapy. This was the immunoSEQ v3 assay. This table comes from immunoSEQ multiplex PCR, and its TCRdb copy is limited to in-frame clones, with some not included. The data show some 46,000 clones, around 80% seen once. The input for sequencing was blood, taken at baseline. The receptors here all came from a man aged 70-80 years with non-small cell lung cancer.

V and J are TRBV2 and TRBJ2-1, with D tentatively TRBD1 (6 bases). Looked up from germline, CDR1 is SNHLY and CDR2 is FYNNEI. Trimming cost V 6 bases and J 2 bases, with 14 bases left between them. The CDR3 contains 15 residues. The CDR3 is CASRPGQSPYNEQFF. CDR3 coding DNA: TGTGCCAGCAGACCCGGACAGAGCCCCTACAATGAGCAGTTCTTC.

This chain links TRBV9 with TRBJ2-7, with D possibly being TRBD2 (5 bases). This CDR3 has 15 residues. The germline gives CDR1 SGDLS, CDR2 YYNGEE. Trimming stripped 0 bases from V and 0 bases from J, with 10 bases between. The chain's CDR3 is CASSVGVGISYEQYF. Here the CDR3 DNA reads TGTGCCAGCAGCGTAGGGGTCGGGATCTCCTACGAGCAGTACTTC.

This clone was detected only once. The chain combines TRBV28 with TRBJ2-1; D gene ambiguous. The germline CDR1 and CDR2 sequences are MDHEN and SYDVKM. The germline V and J ends were trimmed by 7 bases and 4 bases, with 5 bases remaining between them. The CDR3 extends over 11 amino acids. This CDR3 is CASIGYNEQFF. CDR3 nucleotides: TGTGCCAGCATCGGTTACAATGAGCAGTTCTTC.

The chain is built from TRBV7-2 and TRBJ2-7; no clear D gene. The CDR3 covers 16 residues. Trimming stripped 7 bases from V and 3 bases from J, with 22 bases between. Germline V gene data show CDR1 as SGHTA and CDR2 as FQGNSA. The CDR3 sequence: CASTIRSTEPYYEQYF. Written as DNA, the CDR3 is TGTGCCAGCACTATTCGGTCAACTGAACCCTACTACGAGCAGTACTTC. Full variable domain (rest looked up from reference TRBV7-2 and TRBJ2-7): GAGVSQSPSNKVTEKGKDVELRCDPISGHTALYWYRQSLGQGLEFLIYFQGNSAPDKSGLPSDRFSAERTGGSVSTLTIQRTQQEDSAVYLCASTIRSTEPYYEQYFGPGTRLTVT.

Written as DNA, the CDR3 is TGCGCCAGCAGCTTGGAAGGAAATCAAGAGACCCAGTACTTC. It is translated as CASSLEGNQETQYF. The chain uses TRBV5-1 and TRBJ2-5; D is unclear. In germline, CDR1 is SGHRS, CDR2 YFSETQ. This CDR3 region has 14 residues. V was cut by 0 bases and J by 2 bases, with 8 bases left in between.

The V and J genes are TRBV29-1 and TRBJ1-2, with a weak D call TRBD1 (5 bases). The V and J ends lost 6 bases and 1 base respectively, with 9 bases between them. Germline loops: CDR1 SQVTM, CDR2 ANQGSEA. The CDR3 is made up of 12 amino acids. This chain's CDR3 is CSVPGGNYGYTF. CDR3 nucleotides: TGCAGCGTCCCTGGGGGTAACTATGGCTACACCTTC. The full variable domain, with the rest looked up from reference TRBV29-1 and TRBJ1-2, is SAVISQKPSRDICQRGTSLTIQCQVDSQVTMMFWYRQQPGQSLTLIATANQGSEATYESGFVIDKFPISRPNLTFSTLTVSNMSPEDSSIYLCSVPGGNYGYTFGSGTRLTVV.

The V gene is TRBV29-1, the J gene TRBJ1-1, with D unresolved. The CDR3 covers 12 residues. Looked up from germline, CDR1 is SQVTM and CDR2 is ANQGSEA. Trimming removed 5 bases at V and 4 bases at J, with 11 bases between. CDR3 in amino acids: CSVSGIGTEAFF. Written as DNA, the CDR3 is TGCAGCGTTTCTGGGATCGGCACTGAAGCTTTCTTT.

The chain's CDR3 is CASSLAGTGGLGLSYEQYF. The CDR3, as DNA: TGTGCCAGCAGCTTGGCAGGGACAGGGGGCCTGGGACTCTCCTACGAGCAGTACTTC. The chain is built from TRBV5-4 and TRBJ2-7, with 12 positions matching TRBD1. CDR3 length: 19 residues. CDR1 is SGHNT and CDR2 is YYREEE in the germline V gene (reference sequence). V lost 0 bases and J lost 0; bases outside the gene matches: 10.

The rearrangement links TRBV6-5 to TRBJ1-6; perhaps TRBD1 as D (5 bases). Between the trimmed V and J ends, which lost 4 bases and 10 bases, there was a span of 17 bases. The CDR3 runs 15 residues. Looked up from germline, CDR1 is MNHEY and CDR2 is SVGAGI. Written as DNA, the CDR3 is TGTGCCAGCAGTTCGGGTACGGGTGGGGGATCACCCCTCCACTTT. Translated, it gives CASSSGTGGGSPLHF.

The V gene is TRBV10-3, the J gene TRBJ2-7; 8 positions match TRBD2. CDR1 and CDR2 (germline): ENHRY, SYGVKD. The CDR3 loop spans 12 amino acids. The J segment lost 6 bases and the V segment lost 5 bases, leaving 3 bases of the junction unmatched. CDR3: CAISPTSGEQYF. For the CDR3, the DNA is TGTGCCATCAGTCCAACTAGCGGCGAGCAGTACTTC.

This rearrangement joins TRBV6-1 to TRBJ1-2; the D is unclear. V was pared by 3 bases and J by 2 bases, with 13 bases between. Per germline, CDR1 MNHNS and CDR2 SASEGT. The CDR3 is 15 residues long. As DNA, the CDR3 is TGTGCCAGCAGTGAGTTTACCGGGCCGAACTATGGCTACACCTTC. This gives the protein CASSEFTGPNYGYTF.

The rearrangement links TRBV5-8 to TRBJ2-7; perhaps TRBD1 as D (5 bases). The CDR3 runs to 12 residues. Germline CDR1 is SGHTS and CDR2 is YDEGEE. V lost 4 bases to trimming and J lost 4 bases, with 9 bases between them. As DNA, the CDR3 is TGTGCCAGCAGCCTGGACACGTACGAGCAGTACTTC. Protein: CASSLDTYEQYF.

This clone occurred a few times. The rearrangement joins TRBV2 to TRBJ1-1; TRBD1 matches at 9 bases. CDR1 SNHLY and CDR2 FYNNEI come from the germline V gene. The J segment lost 11 bases and the V segment lost 1 base, leaving 5 bases of the junction unmatched. There are 13 residues in the CDR3. CDR3 protein: CASSEGTGDRAFF. CDR3 sequence (DNA): TGTGCCAGCAGTGAAGGGACAGGGGACCGGGCTTTCTTT.

The V and J genes are TRBV4-2 and TRBJ2-7; TRBD2 matches 11 bases. CDR3 size: 16 residues. The V and J ends lost 0 bases and 2 bases, in that order; junction bases with no gene match: 3. Looked up from germline, CDR1 is LGHNA and CDR2 is YNFKEQ. The CDR3 spells CASSQEGTSGAYEQYF. CDR3 DNA sequence: TGTGCCAGCAGCCAAGAGGGGACTAGCGGAGCCTACGAGCAGTACTTC.

This chain joins TRBV4-1 and TRBJ1-5, with 8 bases identical to TRBD1. This CDR3 region has 16 residues. V dropped 0 bases and J dropped 6; count of bases not matched to a gene: 7. Germline V gene sequence: CDR1 MGHRA, CDR2 YSYEKL. The CDR3 here is CASSQEPQGAIQPQHF. CDR3 bases: TGCGCCAGCAGCCAAGAACCGCAGGGGGCTATTCAGCCCCAGCATTTT.

This clone came up a few times. The chain carries TRBV2 and TRBJ2-7, with D tentatively TRBD1 (6 bases). V lost 6 bases, J lost 3 bases, and 9 bases lay in between. CDR3 size: 12 residues. The germline gives CDR1 SNHLY, CDR2 FYNNEI. CDR3 sequence reads: CASSRTDYEQYF. The CDR3, as DNA: TGTGCCAGCAGCCGGACAGACTACGAGCAGTACTTC.

The rearrangement uses TRBV5-5 and TRBJ2-3; TRBD1 agrees at 7 bases. The CDR3 runs 18 residues. V lost 2 bases and J lost 6; bases outside the gene matches: 18. CDR1 is SGHKS, CDR2 YYEKEE, per germline (reference sequence). The DNA for the CDR3 is TGTGCCAGCAGCTTACAGACAGGGTCCATACGCCTTAGTGATACGCAGTATTTT. Translated, it gives CASSLQTGSIRLSDTQYF.